The T cell receptor (beta chain) described here comes from a study of blood T cell repertoires in COVID-19. In the original workflow: Amplification of reference gene primers was used by the study to estimate nucleated cell counts. Sequencing used immunoSEQ multiplex PCR; TCRdb keeps in-frame clones, though not all of them. The V and J calls and the clone size are those of that table, but D and trimming were determined from the DNA. The sample contains fewer than 110,000 clones, more than 75% of which appear only once. Germline CDR1 is MNHEY and CDR2 is SMNVEV (reference sequence). This CDR3 region has 16 residues. V lost 5 bases, J lost 2 bases, and 15 bases lay in between.

The clonotype was recovered from a woman aged 25 to 45 with acute or convalescent COVID-19. The chain carries TRBV27 and TRBJ1-4; a possible D gene is TRBD1 (5 bases). Sequences were obtained from peripheral blood. The CDR3: CASSPRAGGTNEKLFF. The CDR3 bases are TGTGCCAGCAGTCCCAGGGCGGGGGGGACTAATGAAAAACTGTTTTTT.